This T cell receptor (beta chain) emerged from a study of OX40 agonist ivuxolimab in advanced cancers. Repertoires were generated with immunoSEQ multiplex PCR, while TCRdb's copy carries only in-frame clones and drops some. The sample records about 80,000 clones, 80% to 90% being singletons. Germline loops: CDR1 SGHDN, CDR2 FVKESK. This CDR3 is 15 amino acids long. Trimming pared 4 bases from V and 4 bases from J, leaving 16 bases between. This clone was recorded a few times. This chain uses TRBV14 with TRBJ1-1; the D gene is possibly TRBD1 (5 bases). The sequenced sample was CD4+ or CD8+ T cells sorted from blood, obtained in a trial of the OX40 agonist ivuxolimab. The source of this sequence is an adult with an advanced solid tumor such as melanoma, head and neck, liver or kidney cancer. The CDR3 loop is CASSPPRGKGTEAFF. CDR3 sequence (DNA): TGTGCCAGCAGCCCGCCCCGGGGGAAGGGCACTGAAGCTTTCTTT.